This T cell receptor (beta chain) was retrieved from a study of graft-versus-host responses after intestinal transplantation listed by TCRdb under 2021. Study-wide context: The transplants that recipients got were multivisceral, liver-intestinal, or isolated intestinal. Bulk TCR-beta CDR3 sequencing was used to track graft-versus-host and host-versus-graft alloreactive T cell clones in the graft, circulation and bone marrow after intestinal transplantation. Samples from three later patients were sequenced in-house on an Illumina MiSeq with MiXCR processing rather than by the commercial service. A peak of at least 4% donor T cells among recipient peripheral blood mononuclear cells was the definition used for donor T cell macrochimerism. To identify alloreactive clones, pre-transplant mixed lymphocyte reaction products were sequenced and compared with unstimulated pre-transplant donor and recipient T cells. The cohort enrolled 20 to 30 intestinal transplant recipients including one retransplant, and a few patients lacking pretransplant specimens were excluded. All recipients received anti-thymocyte globulin induction followed by maintenance tacrolimus and steroids for around 3 years.

Receptors were amplified or captured by the immunoSEQ multiplex PCR assay. For most patients, genomic DNA was subjected to high-throughput TCR-beta CDR3 sequencing by Adaptive Biotechnologies. In the paper's pipeline: Adaptive's ImmunoSEQ software supplied the TCR sequencing data for 15 to 20 patients, while MiXCR and VDJtools were used to process a few other patients. CDR3 nucleotide sequences shared by donor and recipient were removed because the origin of these sequences could not be assigned. To count as alloreactive, a clone needed at least 2-fold expansion over unstimulated cells and a minimum CFSE-low frequency of 0.002% (template counts) or 0.001% (read counts). Clones were considered mappable if detected in sequenced pre-transplant spleen, lymph node, or MLR CFSE-low populations of the donor or recipient. Cumulative frequency of alloreactive clones was calculated as a percentage of all sequences weighted by copy number. The table was pulled from immuneACCESS by TCRdb, which kept in-frame rearrangements only. Such tables lose some clones; where checked, under half of the loss comes from unresolved V genes, and the rest has no known cause. The V and J calls and the clone size are those of that table, but D and trimming were determined from the DNA. This sample holds 35,000 to 45,000 clones; 90% to 95% were observed only once. 4% to 4.5% of the sample goes to the ten largest clones.

Comments on this clone: No antigen is known for it. Per-base qualities were not stored, and no clone one base away is much larger.

Broader findings and caveats from the paper: In patients with donor T cell macrochimerism, the allografts had high GvH to HvG T cell clonal ratios. Early after transplant, peak levels of circulating GvH clones were associated with declines in HvG clones. GvH clones were detected in recipient bone marrow, and some appeared earlier in ileal mucosa or blood, consistent with an intestinal mucosal origin. The relatively low number and heterogeneity of intestinal transplant patients limited the conclusions.

The CDR1 and CDR2 encoded by the germline V gene (reference sequence) are MNHEY and SMNVEV. V loses 1 base, J loses 3 bases, and the germline ends lie 3 bases apart. Spanning cysteine to phenylalanine, the CDR3 consists of 13 amino acids. The sequence is cut down to CDR3 DNA, 39 bases in frame from base 1. Blood samples were collected up to 4 times in the first month after transplant and then at least monthly when available. The V and J genes are TRBV27 and TRBJ1-4, with the D gene call left open. This TCR was recovered from a human patient who received an intestinal transplant, so some T cells may come from the graft donor. The starting material was PBMCs, obtained 524 days after transplant. The DNA sequence is as follows: TGTGCCAGCAGTTTATTAGCTAATGAAAAACTGTTTTTT. Translated, it gives CASSLLANEKLFF. Where the CDR3 stops, the reference TRBV27 and TRBJ1-4 genes take over; the full variable domain is EAQVTQNPRYLITVTGKKLTVTCSQNMNHEYMSWYRQDPGLGLRQIYYSMNVEVTDKGDVPEGYKVSRKEKRNFPLILESPSPNQTSLYFCASSLLANEKLFFGSGTQLSVL.